Described below is a single T cell receptor (beta chain) sequence and its context. One end of the junction varies from germline; a read error may be responsible. This record comes from a study of blood T cell repertoires in COVID-19. Study at large: Specimens from acute and convalescent COVID-19 originated in the United States, Italy and Spain. In each case, the material was cDNA or gDNA derived from T cells, B-cell-depleted T cells, or PBMCs.

Authors' processing steps: Researchers report that nucleated cell counts were estimated from reference gene primer amplification. TCRdb's table, derived via immunoSEQ multiplex PCR, lists solely in-frame clones and lacks some. V, J and clone size derive from that table, while D and trimming were established from the DNA sequence. This table has 100,000 to 130,000 clones, around 81% appearing once. This sequence was found in a woman aged 70 to 79 with acute or convalescent COVID-19. Source material: peripheral blood.

CDR3 bases: TGTGCCAGCAGCTTAATCGGACGGGGTGGAGACACCATATATTTT. Translating it yields CASSLIGRGGDTIYF. The V gene is TRBV7-2, the J gene TRBJ1-3; D not resolved. Looked up from germline, CDR1 is SGHTA and CDR2 is FQGNSA. The CDR3 contains 15 residues.